This entry describes one T cell receptor (beta chain). This specimen belongs to a study of shared T cell receptors in the human thymus. The repertoire was sequenced with immunoSEQ multiplex PCR; TCRdb's copy has only in-frame clones and lacks some. Among hundreds of thousands of clones listed, 70% to 90% were seen once. This CDR3 is 13 amino acids long. Deletions cut 10 bases from V and 1 base from J, with 13 bases between. Germline CDR1 is MGHDK and CDR2 is SYGVNS. The same sample was also used in a study of human thymus T cells. This second study says: Highly overlapping thymic repertoires among unrelated individuals were reported in related research.

V usage is TRBV25-1 and J usage is TRBJ2-5; no definite D call. Specimen: thymocytes. This receptor was taken from a boy younger than two with a congenital heart defect. The chain's CDR3 is CATQLWPQETQYF. CDR3 sequence (DNA): TGTGCCACCCAATTGTGGCCCCAAGAGACCCAGTACTTC.